The 24 T cell receptor beta chains given below trace back to one sample, sequenced in a study of T-cell memory formation after mild COVID-19. Via MiXCR, TCRdb re-called the 5' RACE reads, giving one row per CDR3 protein. The sample consists of about half a million distinct CDR3 sequences, about 20% of them appearing once. The sequencing sample was made of PBMCs or a T cell subset sorted from them (not recorded which). The receptors originated from an adult woman who had mild COVID-19 (a few samples of this study predate the infection). Cell type and time point are not known.

This clonotype was counted only a few times. This chain's CDR3 is CASSGPGYGTDTQYF. For the CDR3, the DNA is TGTGCCAGCAGCGGCCCGGGGTATGGCACAGATACGCAGTATTTT. This rearrangement joins TRBV5-4 to TRBJ2-3, with D perhaps TRBD2 (5 bases). The CDR3 runs 15 residues. Germline-derived CDR1 and CDR2 are SGHNT and YYREEE (reference sequence). Trimming took off 4 bases at V and 1 base at J, with 13 bases between the two ends.

This clonotype has more than one count but fewer than ten. This chain connects TRBV7-3 to TRBJ1-1; D perhaps matches TRBD1 (6 bases). Looked up from germline, CDR1 is SGHTA and CDR2 is FQGTGA. The CDR3 is made up of 14 amino acids. V was trimmed by 4 bases and J by 5 bases, leaving 14 bases between them. The CDR3 loop reads CASSSSQGLTEAFF. The CDR3 DNA reads as TGTGCCAGCAGCTCGTCACAGGGTTTAACTGAAGCTTTCTTT. Variable domain in full (rest from reference TRBV7-3 and TRBJ1-1): GAGVSQTPSNKVTEKGKYVELRCDPISGHTALYWYRQSLGQGPEFLIYFQGTGAADDSGLPNDRFFAVRPEGSVSTLKIQRTERGDSAVYLCASSSSQGLTEAFFGQGTRLTVV.

This clonotype has just a few counts. The rearrangement joins TRBV5-1 to TRBJ1-1, with D maybe TRBD1 (5 bases). CDR1 is SGHRS, CDR2 YFSETQ, per germline. There are 15 residues in the CDR3. With 0 bases removed from V and 0 bases from J, the gap between germline ends came to 9 bases. Here the CDR3 DNA reads TGCGCCAGCAGCTTGGCGAGGGGAATGAACACTGAAGCTTTCTTT. This gives the protein CASSLARGMNTEAFF. Complete variable domain (other parts from reference TRBV5-1 and TRBJ1-1): KAGVTQTPRYLIKTRGQQVTLSCSPISGHRSVSWYQQTPGQGLQFLFEYFSETQRNKGNFPGRFSGRQFSNSRSEMNVSTLELGDSALYLCASSLARGMNTEAFFGQGTRLTVV.

The chain combines TRBV20-1 with TRBJ1-2; TRBD1 matches 9 bases. The CDR3 extends over 13 amino acids. V shed 4 bases and J 3 bases; nucleotides not matched to a gene: 3. From germline, CDR1 is DFQATT and CDR2 SNEGSKA (reference sequence). CDR3 sequence (DNA): TGCAGTGCTAAAGACAGGGGGGACTATGGCTACACCTTC. Amino acids: CSAKDRGDYGYTF.

This chain joins TRBV20-1 and TRBJ1-2, with D unresolved. The CDR3 spans 12 residues. The V and J ends lost 5 bases and 1 base respectively, with 8 bases between them. Germline V gene lookup returns CDR1 DFQATT and CDR2 SNEGSKA (reference sequence). The CDR3 here is CSALQRNYGYTF. The DNA for the CDR3 is TGCAGTGCTCTACAGCGTAACTATGGCTACACCTTC.

The V and J genes are TRBV9 and TRBJ2-2, with TRBD2 matching 10 bases. Germline CDR1 SGDLS, CDR2 YYNGEE. V was pared by 0 bases and J by 5 bases, with 10 bases of the junction left unmatched. This CDR3 is built from 18 residues. The DNA for the CDR3 is TGTGCCAGCAGCGTAGTGGCTAGCGGGGGCCTCAAGACCGGGGAGCTGTTTTTT. Its translation is CASSVVASGGLKTGELFF.

This clonotype was observed a handful of times. The chain carries TRBV7-3 and TRBJ2-3; the match to TRBD2 covers 10 bases. The CDR3 runs to 18 residues. Trimming cost V 5 bases and J 0 bases; bases outside gene matches: 11. Germline lookup yields CDR1 SGHTA and CDR2 FQGTGA. The CDR3 DNA is TGTGCCAGCAGCCCAGCACGCAGCGGGGGGGCTAGCACAGATACGCAGTATTTT. This gives the protein CASSPARSGGASTDTQYF.

The CDR3 protein is CASSYSLQGYAYEQYF. CDR3 nucleotide sequence: TGTGCCAGCAGTTATTCCCTGCAGGGTTACGCCTACGAGCAGTACTTC. The chain links TRBV12-3 or TRBV12-4 to TRBJ2-7, with D possibly TRBD1 on 5 matching bases. CDR3 size: 16 residues. V was pared by 4 bases and J by 2 bases, with 18 bases between.

The chain employs TRBV12-3 or TRBV12-4 and TRBJ2-5, with 12 bases identical to TRBD2. Losses at the gene ends were 6 bases for V and 4 bases for J; bases not matched to a gene: 9. The CDR3 runs 16 residues. CDR3: CASSPSGRVGGETQYF. CDR3 in DNA: TGTGCCAGCAGCCCTAGCGGGAGGGTAGGGGGAGAGACCCAGTACTTC.

The chain recombines TRBV7-9 with TRBJ2-5; D might be TRBD1 (6 bases). The germline V gene has CDR1 SEHNR and CDR2 FQNEAQ (reference sequence). The CDR3 is 16 residues long. Trimming took 4 bases from V and 2 from J, leaving 17 bases between them. The DNA for the CDR3 is TGTGCCAGCAGCTATACCGGATTAGGGGGACAAGAGACCCAGTACTTC. Amino acid sequence: CASSYTGLGGQETQYF.

The CDR3 sequence: CASAETVLTGELFF. Here the CDR3 DNA reads TGTGCCAGCGCCGAGACAGTGCTCACCGGGGAGCTGTTTTTT. J is TRBJ2-2 and V is TRBV6-1, with D possibly TRBD1 on 5 matching bases. CDR3 length: 14 residues. Germline V gene sequence: CDR1 MNHNS, CDR2 SASEGT. The V end was cut by 8 bases, the J end by 4 bases, with 14 bases between.

The genes are TRBV7-9 and TRBJ2-5; unclear D gene. The length of the CDR3 is 12 residues. V dropped 5 bases and J dropped 9 bases, with 13 bases sitting between them. Germline loops: CDR1 SEHNR, CDR2 FQNEAQ (reference sequence). The CDR3 is CASSDLEQSQYF. The DNA of the CDR3 is TGTGCCAGCAGCGATCTTGAGCAGTCCCAGTACTTC. The full variable domain, in which reference TRBV7-9 and TRBJ2-5 provide the parts outside the CDR3, is DTGVSQNPRHKITKRGQNVTFRCDPISEHNRLYWYRQTLGQGPEFLTYFQNEAQLEKSRLLSDRFSAERPKGSFSTLEIQRTEQGDSAMYLCASSDLEQSQYFGPGTRLLVL.

On this clonotype itself: Its ends do not fully match the called genes, so a read error is possible. The chain employs TRBV20-1 and TRBJ2-1; 8 nucleotides match TRBD2. The CDR3 sequence is 14 residues long. Germline-derived CDR1 and CDR2 are DFQATT and SNEGSKA (reference sequence). CDR3 residues: CSATGGRSSNEQFF. The CDR3 DNA follows: TGCAGTGCTACGGGCGGGAGGTCCTCCAATGAGCAGTTCTTC.

This clonotype was seen ten or more times. Its ends do not fully match the called genes, so a read error is possible. The rearrangement joins TRBV29-1 to TRBJ2-1; 7 bases agree with TRBD2. The CDR3 covers 17 residues. Germline V gene data show CDR1 as SQVTM and CDR2 as ANQGSEA. The CDR3 spells CTVRRPWEGHSYNEQFF. For the CDR3, the DNA is TGCACCGTTAGAAGACCATGGGAGGGGCATTCCTACAATGAGCAGTTCTTC.

V is TRBV29-1 and J is TRBJ1-2; the match to TRBD1 covers 9 bases. CDR1 is SQVTM and CDR2 is ANQGSEA in the germline V gene. The length of the CDR3 is 12 residues. V trimming: 8 bases; J trimming: 8 bases; junction bases outside the gene matches: 9. CDR3 sequence: CSSRTGEGGYTF. The CDR3 DNA follows: TGCAGCTCCAGGACAGGGGAAGGAGGCTACACCTTC.

This clonotype was seen just once. The gene calls are TRBV6-5 and TRBJ1-2; maybe TRBD1 (6 bases). CDR3 length: 16 amino acids. Germline V lookup: CDR1 MNHEY, CDR2 SVGAGI. Trimming took 2 bases from V and 6 from J, leaving 19 bases between them. The DNA of the CDR3 is TGTGCCAGCAGTTACCACGACCGGAGACAGGCCCATGGCTACACCTTC. It codes for CASSYHDRRQAHGYTF.

This clonotype has more than one count but fewer than ten. The V and J genes are TRBV7-6 and TRBJ1-1; possibly TRBD1 for D (6 bases). Trimming shortened V by 5 bases and J by 5 bases, and 12 bases separated the two germline ends. Germline V gives CDR1 SGHVS, CDR2 FNYEAQ. The CDR3 contains 13 residues. CDR3 sequence (DNA): TGTGCCAGCAGCGCTCCCGGACAGACTGAAGCTTTCTTT. Translation gives CASSAPGQTEAFF.

The rearrangement uses TRBV24-1 and TRBJ2-5, with unresolved D. CDR1 is KGHDR and CDR2 is SFDVKD in the germline V gene. The CDR3 covers 14 residues. V was cut by 2 bases and J by 0 bases, with 6 bases left in between. In DNA form, the CDR3 reads TGTGCCACCAGTGATTCTGACTACCAAGAGACCCAGTACTTC. This translates into CATSDSDYQETQYF.

The chain employs TRBV2 and TRBJ2-7; 7 positions agree with TRBD1. With 4 bases clipped from V and 0 bases from J, the junction kept 9 bases outside the gene matches. Germline CDR1 SNHLY, CDR2 FYNNEI. The CDR3 is 16 amino acids. In DNA form, the CDR3 reads TGTGCCAGCAGTGGGAGAGACAGGGTGGGCTCCTACGAGCAGTACTTC. Its translation is CASSGRDRVGSYEQYF.

V gene TRBV7-9 combines with J gene TRBJ1-4; no reliable D call. Germline V lookup: CDR1 SEHNR, CDR2 FQNEAQ (reference sequence). Trimming left V 4 bases short and J 4 bases short, with 13 bases between. The CDR3 is made up of 15 amino acids. The chain's CDR3 is CASSSSISDNEKLFF. CDR3 nucleotide sequence: TGTGCCAGCAGCTCATCTATCAGCGATAATGAAAAACTGTTTTTT.

This clonotype turned up a few times. In DNA, the CDR3 is TGCGCCAGCGGATCCGGGACAGGGTCCTACGAGCAGTACTTC. It translates to CASGSGTGSYEQYF. The chain uses TRBV4-1 and TRBJ2-7, with 9 bases identical to TRBD1. V dropped 8 bases and J dropped 1; count of bases not matched to a gene: 6. In germline, CDR1 is MGHRA, CDR2 YSYEKL. The CDR3 contains 14 residues.

The V gene is TRBV2, the J gene TRBJ2-1, with 8 bases fitting TRBD1. The CDR3 has 16 amino acids. V shed 6 bases, J shed 4 bases, and the junction held 11 bases outside the gene matches. CDR1 and CDR2 from the germline V gene are SNHLY and FYNNEI. DNA of the CDR3: TGTGCCAGCAGCCATGACAGGGGCCGGAGGTACAATGAGCAGTTCTTC. Translation: CASSHDRGRRYNEQFF.

J is TRBJ2-7 and V is TRBV14, with 11 bases fitting TRBD1. The CDR3 is 15 amino acids. Unmatched junction bases numbered 5, after V lost 4 bases and J lost 3 bases. Germline V gene lookup returns CDR1 SGHDN and CDR2 FVKESK. The CDR3 bases are TGTGCCAGCAGCCGGGACAGGGGGGCAAACTACGAGCAGTACTTC. Amino acid sequence: CASSRDRGANYEQYF.

The V and J genes are TRBV5-1 and TRBJ1-1, with D perhaps TRBD1 (5 bases). CDR1 and CDR2 from the germline V gene are SGHRS and YFSETQ. This CDR3 has 14 amino acids. V lost 1 base and J lost 3, with 10 bases in between. The CDR3 nucleotides read TGCGCCAGCAGCTTGACGGGGGTTCACACTGAAGCTTTCTTT. It specifies CASSLTGVHTEAFF.